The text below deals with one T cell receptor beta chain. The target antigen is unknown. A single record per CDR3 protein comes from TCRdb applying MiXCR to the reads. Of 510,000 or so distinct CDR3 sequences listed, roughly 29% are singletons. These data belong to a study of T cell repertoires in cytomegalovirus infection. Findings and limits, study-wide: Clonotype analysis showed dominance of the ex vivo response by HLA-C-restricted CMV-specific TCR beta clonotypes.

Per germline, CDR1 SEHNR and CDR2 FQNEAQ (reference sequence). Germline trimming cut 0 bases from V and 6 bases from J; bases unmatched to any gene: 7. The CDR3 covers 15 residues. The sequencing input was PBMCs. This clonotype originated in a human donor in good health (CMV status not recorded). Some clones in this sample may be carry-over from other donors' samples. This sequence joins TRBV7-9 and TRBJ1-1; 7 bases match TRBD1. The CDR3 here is CASSLALGQSPEAFF. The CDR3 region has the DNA TGTGCCAGCAGCTTAGCGCTGGGACAGAGTCCTGAAGCTTTCTTT.